This T cell receptor beta chain was recovered during a study of shared clonotypes between healthy human individuals. Background on the study: Per-donor plates numbered three CD4 naive, three CD4 memory, two CD8 naive and one CD8 memory. Study results and caveats: Shared clonotypes across all four donors exceeded non-shared ones in generation probability. Memory subsets generally showed lower estimated richness than naive subsets.

Produced via immunoSEQ multiplex PCR; TCRdb's table is partial and in-frame only. The sample lists hundreds of thousands of clones; 92% were seen once. A remark on this clone: What it binds is not known.

In the naive CD8 group, cells lacked CD45RO and were positively selected for CCR7, so terminally differentiated effector memory CD45RA+ cells were left out. Adult donors, all healthy and HIV-negative, had no recent acute infections or vaccinations. The receptor was derived from a man aged 25 to 45 in good health. Source material: naive CD8+ T cells sorted from blood.

The CDR3 bases are TGTGCCAGCAGCTTGGAAGGTCAGGGGGTCACTAATGAAAAACTGTTTTTT. Its protein product is CASSLEGQGVTNEKLFF. This rearrangement joins TRBV5-6 to TRBJ1-4, with TRBD1 identical over 7 bases. Trimming at V came to 0 bases and at J to 2 bases, leaving 7 bases not matched to a gene. CDR3 length: 17 residues. The V gene's germline CDR1 is SGHDT and CDR2 YYEEEE.